The present T cell receptor (beta chain) was sequenced within a study of blood T cell repertoires in COVID-19. Study-level background: The samples span acute and convalescent COVID-19 from the United States, Italy and Spain. The analysed material was cDNA or gDNA that came from T cells, B-cell-depleted T cells, or PBMCs.

The ends were cut back, 7 bases at V and 4 bases at J, with 11 bases in the middle. The germline gives CDR1 SNHLY, CDR2 FYNNEI. This CDR3 spans 13 amino acids. As processed by the authors: How many nucleated cells were present was estimated from reference gene primer amplification. The repertoire was sequenced with immunoSEQ multiplex PCR; TCRdb's copy has only in-frame clones and lacks some. The V and J calls and the clone size are those of that table, but D and trimming were determined from the DNA. The data contain roughly 240,000 clones, approximately 86% of them seen just once; the ten biggest clones take up around 1.5%.

The receptor's source is a woman aged 55-70 years who had recovered from COVID-19. This chain uses TRBV2 with TRBJ1-5, with D possibly TRBD1 on 5 matching bases. Sequencing was done on a sample of peripheral blood. DNA for the CDR3: TGTGCCAGCATCTTCGACAGAAATCAGCCCCAGCATTTT. Protein sequence: CASIFDRNQPQHF.